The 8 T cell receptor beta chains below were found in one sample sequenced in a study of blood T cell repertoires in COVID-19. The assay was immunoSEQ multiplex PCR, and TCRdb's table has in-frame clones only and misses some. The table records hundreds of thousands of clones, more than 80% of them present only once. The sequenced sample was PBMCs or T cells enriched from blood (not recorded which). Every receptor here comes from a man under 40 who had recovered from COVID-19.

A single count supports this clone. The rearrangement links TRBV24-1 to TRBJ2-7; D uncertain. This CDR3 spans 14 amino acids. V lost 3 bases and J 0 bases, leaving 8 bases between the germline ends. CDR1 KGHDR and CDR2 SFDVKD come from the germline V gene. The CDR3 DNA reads TGTGCCACCAGTGATCCGGCGGACTCCTACGAGCAGTACTTC. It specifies CATSDPADSYEQYF.

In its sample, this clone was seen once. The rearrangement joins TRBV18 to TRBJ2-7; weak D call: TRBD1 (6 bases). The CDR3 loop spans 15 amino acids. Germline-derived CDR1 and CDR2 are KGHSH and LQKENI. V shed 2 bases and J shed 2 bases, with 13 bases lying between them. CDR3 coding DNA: TGTGCCAGCTCACCAGGAAGGGACACCACCTACGAGCAGTACTTC. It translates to CASSPGRDTTYEQYF.

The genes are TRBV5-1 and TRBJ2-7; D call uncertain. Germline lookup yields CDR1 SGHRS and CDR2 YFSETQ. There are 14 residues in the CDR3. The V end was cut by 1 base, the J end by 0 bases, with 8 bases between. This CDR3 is CASSLSVSSYEQYF. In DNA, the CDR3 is TGCGCCAGCAGCTTGAGTGTGAGCTCCTACGAGCAGTACTTC.

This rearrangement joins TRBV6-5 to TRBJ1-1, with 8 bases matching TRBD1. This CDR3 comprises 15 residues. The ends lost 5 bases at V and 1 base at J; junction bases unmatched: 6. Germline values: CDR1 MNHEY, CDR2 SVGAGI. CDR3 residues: CASSRFDRGNTEAFF. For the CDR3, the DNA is TGTGCCAGCAGTAGATTCGACAGGGGGAACACTGAAGCTTTCTTT.

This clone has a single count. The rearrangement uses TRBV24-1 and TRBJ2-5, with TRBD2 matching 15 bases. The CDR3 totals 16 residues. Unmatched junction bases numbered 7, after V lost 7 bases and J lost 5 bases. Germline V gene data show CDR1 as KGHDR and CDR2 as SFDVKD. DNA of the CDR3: TGTGCCACCAGCGGACTAGCGGGAGGGCGGGGGGAGACCCAGTACTTC. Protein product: CATSGLAGGRGETQYF.

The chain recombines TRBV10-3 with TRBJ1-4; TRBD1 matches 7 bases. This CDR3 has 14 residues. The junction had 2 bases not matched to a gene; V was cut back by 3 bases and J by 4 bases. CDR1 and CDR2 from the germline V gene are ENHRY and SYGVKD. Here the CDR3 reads CAISDAGGNEKLFF. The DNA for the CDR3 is TGTGCCATCAGTGATGCAGGGGGTAATGAAAAACTGTTTTTT.

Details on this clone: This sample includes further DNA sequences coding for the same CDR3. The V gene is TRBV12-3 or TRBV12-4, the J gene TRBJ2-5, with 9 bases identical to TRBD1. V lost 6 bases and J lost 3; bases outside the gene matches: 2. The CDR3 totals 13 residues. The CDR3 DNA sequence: TGTGCCAGCAGACGGACAGGGGAAGAGACCCAGTACTTC. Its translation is CASRRTGEETQYF.

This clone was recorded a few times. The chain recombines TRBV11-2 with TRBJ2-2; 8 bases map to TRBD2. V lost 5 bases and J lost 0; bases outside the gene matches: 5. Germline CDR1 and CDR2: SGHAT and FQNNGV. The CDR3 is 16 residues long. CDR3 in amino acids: CASSPGGLANTGELFF. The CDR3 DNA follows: TGTGCCAGCAGCCCCGGGGGACTAGCGAACACCGGGGAGCTGTTTTTT.